This TCR beta chain was observed in a study of glioma-infiltrating T cells after dendritic cell vaccination. Overall study: Between the early 2000s and the early 2010s, patients got autologous tumor lysate-pulsed dendritic cell vaccines.

Selection required adequate fresh-frozen tumor tissue plus more than two years' survival data. PBMC were collected before vaccination, two weeks after the third vaccination, and at progression. For this clone: The same CDR3 is also encoded by other DNA sequences in this sample.

The data were produced by immunoSEQ multiplex PCR, yet TCRdb's version contains in-frame clones alone and is incomplete. The table includes 95,000 to 110,000 clones, 81% detected once. The material was blood, obtained before dendritic cell vaccination. The sequence was collected from a human donor with glioblastoma.

CDR3 DNA: TGTGCCAGCAGCTTGGAACAGTACAATTCACCCCTCCACTTT. Protein sequence: CASSLEQYNSPLHF. The J gene is TRBJ1-6, the V gene TRBV7-9; no clear D gene. V gave up 3 bases and J gave up 7 bases, with 10 bases separating them. The germline V gene encodes CDR1 SEHNR and CDR2 FQNEAQ (reference sequence). This CDR3 spans 14 amino acids.